This passage covers 24 T cell receptor beta chains from one sample sequenced in a study of T cell repertoires in cytomegalovirus infection. For these receptors, no antigen is known. TCRdb used MiXCR to reprocess the reads, holding one entry per CDR3 protein. The data contain about 470,000 distinct CDR3 sequences, about 42% of them singletons. The starting material was cultured PBMCs, obtained from culture after CMV antigen stimulation. All receptors derive from a human donor in good health (CMV status not recorded). Some clones in this sample may be carry-over from other donors' samples.

The chain employs TRBV7-4 and TRBJ2-7; no reliable D call. Trimming took off 4 bases at V and 0 bases at J, with 13 bases between the two ends. The CDR3 runs 15 residues. Germline CDR1 and CDR2: SGHVT and SQSDAQ. CDR3 amino acids: CASSSSLRISYEQYF. The CDR3 DNA reads TGTGCCAGCAGCTCCTCTTTACGAATCTCCTACGAGCAGTACTTC.

The chain carries TRBV5-6 and TRBJ2-5, with a weak D call TRBD2 (6 bases). V dropped 5 bases and J dropped 3 bases, with 17 bases sitting between them. This CDR3 is 15 amino acids long. Germline CDR1 reads SGHDT; CDR2 reads YYEEEE. The CDR3 protein is CASSGRDSHEETQYF. CDR3 nucleotide sequence: TGTGCCAGCAGTGGGCGGGACTCCCATGAAGAGACCCAGTACTTC. The full variable domain, in which reference TRBV5-6 and TRBJ2-5 provide the parts outside the CDR3, is DAGVTQSPTHLIKTRGQQVTLRCSPKSGHDTVSWYQQALGQGPQFIFQYYEEEERQRGNFPDRFSGHQFPNYSSELNVNALLLGDSALYLCASSGRDSHEETQYFGPGTRLLVL.

The gene calls are TRBV7-2 and TRBJ1-2; 8 bases are shared with TRBD1. The CDR3 sequence is 14 residues long. Unmatched junction bases numbered 11, after V lost 6 bases and J lost 8 bases. Germline V gene sequence: CDR1 SGHTA, CDR2 FQGNSA. DNA of the CDR3: TGTGCCAGCAGTAACGACAGGGGATTACAGGGCTACACCTTC. It translates to CASSNDRGLQGYTF.

This clonotype was detected only a few times. This chain uses TRBV11-1 with TRBJ1-1; 7 positions match TRBD1. CDR1 and CDR2 from the germline V gene are SGHAT and FQDESV (reference sequence). CDR3 length: 16 residues. Losses at the gene ends were 3 bases for V and 3 bases for J; bases not matched to a gene: 10. The CDR3 DNA reads as TGTGCCAGCAGCTTTGGGGGAGGGGGCCGGTACACTGAAGCTTTCTTT. Protein product: CASSFGGGGRYTEAFF.

In its sample, this clonotype was seen a few times. V gene TRBV7-8 combines with J gene TRBJ2-3; 11 bases fit TRBD2. V lost 3 bases and J lost 2; bases outside the gene matches: 4. Germline V gene sequence: CDR1 SGHVS, CDR2 FQNEAQ. The CDR3 extends over 16 amino acids. CDR3 in amino acids: CASSFRGLAATDTQYF. The CDR3 DNA follows: TGTGCCAGCAGCTTCAGGGGACTAGCGGCCACAGATACGCAGTATTTT.

The chain employs TRBV20-1 and TRBJ1-4; possibly TRBD1 for D (5 bases). Between the trimmed V and J ends, which lost 7 bases and 5 bases, there was a span of 8 bases. The CDR3 loop spans 11 amino acids. The V gene's germline CDR1 is DFQATT and CDR2 SNEGSKA (reference sequence). CDR3 DNA: TGCAGTGGACAGAGGAATGAAAAACTGTTTTTT. Amino acids: CSGQRNEKLFF.

This clonotype has just a few counts. The CDR3 DNA reads as TGTGCCAGCAGTCAGTCCCACGACTATGGCTACACCTTC. Translating it yields CASSQSHDYGYTF. This chain links TRBV12-3 or TRBV12-4 with TRBJ1-2; D remains unclear. The V gene lost 5 bases and the J gene lost 3 bases, with 10 bases spanning the gap. The CDR3 covers 13 residues.

The rearrangement joins TRBV28 to TRBJ1-1; D remains unclear. V was shortened by 2 bases and J by 7 bases, with 8 bases between the two germline ends. The length of the CDR3 is 12 residues. Germline loops: CDR1 MDHEN, CDR2 SYDVKM. CDR3 nucleotides: TGTGCCAGCAGTTTAGGAGCCCATGAAGCTTTCTTT. This codes for CASSLGAHEAFF.

The chain couples TRBV10-3 to TRBJ2-7; a possible D gene is TRBD2 (6 bases). The V and J ends lost 5 bases and 3 bases respectively, with 11 bases between them. Germline V gene data show CDR1 as ENHRY and CDR2 as SYGVKD. This CDR3 has 13 residues. CDR3 in DNA: TGTGCCATCAGTTGGGGACTTTACTACGAGCAGTACTTC. This encodes CAISWGLYYEQYF.

The genes are TRBV7-9 and TRBJ2-1, with 10 bases aligning to TRBD2. Germline assignment: CDR1 SEHNR and CDR2 FQNEAQ (reference sequence). The CDR3 extends over 18 amino acids. Trimming at V came to 3 bases and at J to 0 bases, leaving 8 bases not matched to a gene. The CDR3 nucleotides are TGTGCCAGCAGCTTCCCGGGTAGCGGGGGGTACTCCTACAATGAGCAGTTCTTC. Protein product: CASSFPGSGGYSYNEQFF.

The chain uses TRBV6-8 and TRBJ1-3, with D uncertain. The CDR3 extends over 15 amino acids. V was cut by 6 bases and J by 2 bases, with 14 bases left in between. CDR1 and CDR2 (germline): MNHGY, SAAAGT. The CDR3 spells CASSLNFAPGNTIYF. For the CDR3, the DNA is TGTGCCAGCAGCCTAAATTTCGCGCCTGGAAACACCATATATTTT.

J is TRBJ1-2 and V is TRBV5-1; unclear D gene. CDR3 length equals 15 residues. Trimming left V 0 bases short and J 2 bases short, with 11 bases between. From germline, CDR1 is SGHRS and CDR2 YFSETQ. This CDR3 is CASSLDPRENYGYTF. CDR3 nucleotides: TGCGCCAGCAGCTTGGATCCTCGGGAAAACTATGGCTACACCTTC.

This clonotype has just one count. The chain joins TRBV19 to TRBJ2-1; D not certain. Trimming removed 4 bases at V and 3 bases at J, with 16 bases between. Per germline, CDR1 LNHDA and CDR2 SQIVND (reference sequence). The CDR3 runs to 16 residues. The CDR3 here is CASSTPELGFYNEQFF. DNA for the CDR3: TGTGCCAGTAGTACCCCTGAGCTGGGGTTCTACAATGAGCAGTTCTTC.

The gene calls are TRBV5-1 and TRBJ1-1; a possible D gene is TRBD1 (6 bases). The CDR3 is 15 amino acids. The germline CDR1 and CDR2 sequences are SGHRS and YFSETQ. V lost 2 bases and J lost 1, with 12 bases in between. CDR3 amino acids: CASSLGSGENTEAFF. The CDR3 DNA reads TGCGCCAGCAGCTTAGGGTCAGGGGAGAACACTGAAGCTTTCTTT.

This rearrangement joins TRBV11-2 to TRBJ2-3, with D unresolved. CDR1 and CDR2 from the germline V gene are SGHAT and FQNNGV. The CDR3 is 14 amino acids. Trimming pared 5 bases from V and 1 base from J, leaving 10 bases between. The CDR3 DNA follows: TGTGCCAGCAGCCAGATAGACCGCACAGATACGCAGTATTTT. Its protein product is CASSQIDRTDTQYF.

This clonotype turned up a few times. In nucleotides, the CDR3 is TGTGCCAGCAGCTCTGGACCAGACCGTGAGCAGTTCTTC. Its protein is CASSSGPDREQFF. The chain employs TRBV7-2 and TRBJ2-1; D unresolved. This CDR3 region has 13 residues. Trimming took off 4 bases at V and 9 bases at J, with 13 bases between the two ends. Germline CDR1 is SGHTA and CDR2 is FQGNSA.

This clonotype was detected many times. V and J are TRBV7-9 and TRBJ2-7; D is possibly TRBD2 (6 bases). This CDR3 contains 15 residues. CDR1 and CDR2 (germline): SEHNR, FQNEAQ (reference sequence). Trimming pared 4 bases from V and 5 bases from J, leaving 18 bases between. The CDR3: CASSSRDFPTDEQYF. The CDR3 DNA reads as TGTGCCAGCAGCTCCCGGGACTTTCCCACGGACGAGCAGTACTTC. Looking up the rest from reference TRBV7-9 and TRBJ2-7 gives the full variable domain: DTGVSQNPRHKITKRGQNVTFRCDPISEHNRLYWYRQTLGQGPEFLTYFQNEAQLEKSRLLSDRFSAERPKGSFSTLEIQRTEQGDSAMYLCASSSRDFPTDEQYFGPGTRLTVT.

The chain has TRBV29-1 and TRBJ1-1; 7 bases fit TRBD1. The CDR3 consists of 11 residues. The V gene's germline CDR1 is SQVTM and CDR2 ANQGSEA. The V segment lost 5 bases and the J segment 5 bases; nucleotides outside the gene matches: 2. The CDR3 is CSVPRGTEAFF. The CDR3 DNA reads TGCAGCGTTCCCAGGGGGACTGAAGCTTTCTTT.

The gene calls are TRBV27 and TRBJ2-7, with D possibly TRBD2 on 6 matching bases. Trimming pared 5 bases from V and 3 bases from J, leaving 17 bases between. Germline V lookup: CDR1 MNHEY, CDR2 SMNVEV (reference sequence). CDR3 length equals 15 residues. This CDR3 reads CASSPSLALVYEQYF. The CDR3 DNA follows: TGTGCCAGCAGTCCCTCTCTAGCGTTGGTCTACGAGCAGTACTTC.

The rearrangement links TRBV27 to TRBJ1-1; D gene unclear. The CDR3 has 11 amino acids. The V end was cut by 8 bases, the J end by 5 bases, with 9 bases between. Germline CDR1 and CDR2: MNHEY and SMNVEV (reference sequence). The CDR3 is CASFGGTEAFF. The CDR3 DNA follows: TGTGCCAGCTTTGGCGGGACTGAAGCTTTCTTT.

The rearrangement joins TRBV6-5 to TRBJ1-2; possibly TRBD1 for D (5 bases). Germline values: CDR1 MNHEY, CDR2 SVGAGI. V lost 4 bases and J 4 bases, leaving 10 bases between the germline ends. The CDR3 is 13 amino acids. The CDR3: CASSSTDRYGYTF. As DNA, the CDR3 is TGTGCCAGCAGTTCGACAGACCGCTATGGCTACACCTTC.

The chain has TRBV10-3 and TRBJ1-1; D not resolved. Germline loops: CDR1 ENHRY, CDR2 SYGVKD. The CDR3 spans 14 residues. V lost 6 bases and J 4 bases, leaving 15 bases between the germline ends. The DNA for the CDR3 is TGTGCCATCAGGTCAGCAGACTTGGTCACTGAAGCTTTCTTT. Translated, it gives CAIRSADLVTEAFF.

This clonotype was observed a single time. The chain uses TRBV12-3 or TRBV12-4 and TRBJ1-6, with no clear D. This CDR3 is built from 14 residues. Trimming took 6 bases from V and 8 from J, leaving 14 bases between them. The CDR3, as DNA: TGTGCCAGCAGCCAGTGGGCTCTTTATTCACCCCTCCACTTT. Translating gives CASSQWALYSPLHF.

This clonotype has just a few counts. This rearrangement joins TRBV7-2 to TRBJ1-1; D remains unclear. This CDR3 is 13 amino acids long. Trimming cost V 4 bases and J 1 base, with 7 bases left between them. The germline V gene encodes CDR1 SGHTA and CDR2 FQGNSA. As DNA, the CDR3 is TGTGCCAGCAGCTCAGCAGCGAACACTGAAGCTTTCTTT. This encodes CASSSAANTEAFF. The full variable domain, in which reference TRBV7-2 and TRBJ1-1 provide the parts outside the CDR3, is GAGVSQSPSNKVTEKGKDVELRCDPISGHTALYWYRQSLGQGLEFLIYFQGNSAPDKSGLPSDRFSAERTGGSVSTLTIQRTQQEDSAVYLCASSSAANTEAFFGQGTRLTVV.